Listed below are T cell receptor beta chains from one sample, sequenced in a study of T cells after somatic rescue of genetic block. This table comes from immunoSEQ multiplex PCR, and its TCRdb copy is limited to in-frame clones, with some not included. This sample has approximately 88,000 clones, with about 90% found just once. The specimen was peripheral blood mononuclear cells (PBMCs). These receptors were taken from a woman aged 18-35 years. Both conserved end residues are part of each CDR3. The D gene is left open where the match is weak. Only some rows state a clone size, as once, few, many or a class for expanded clones.

clone_size	v_call	j_call	d_call	cdr3_aa	cdr3_nt
.	TRBV6-5	TRBJ2-1	.	CASSQGGEQFF	TGTGCCAGCAGCCAGGGGGGCGAGCAGTTCTTC
.	TRBV11-2	TRBJ2-7	TRBD1	CASSLVHIDRGSYEQYF	TGTGCCAGCAGCTTAGTCCACATCGACAGGGGGTCCTACGAGCAGTACTTC
.	TRBV5-5	TRBJ2-7	.	CASSLWGFGNEQYF	TGTGCCAGCAGCTTGTGGGGGTTTGGAAACGAGCAGTACTTC
.	TRBV6-5	TRBJ2-1	TRBD2	CASSYGVAGNEQFF	TGTGCCAGCAGTTACGGGGTAGCGGGGAATGAGCAGTTCTTC
few	TRBV2	TRBJ2-3	.	CASSADSMDTQYF	TGTGCCAGCAGCGCGGACTCAATGGATACGCAGTATTTT
.	TRBV19	TRBJ1-1	.	CASSEPAMNTEAFF	TGTGCCAGTAGCGAGCCCGCCATGAACACTGAAGCTTTCTTT
once	TRBV30	TRBJ2-5	TRBD2	CAWSVGLAGETQYF	TGTGCCTGGAGTGTAGGTCTAGCGGGAGAGACCCAGTACTTC
.	TRBV6-6	TRBJ1-5	TRBD1	CASSWTGDRQPQHF	TGTGCCAGCAGCTGGACAGGGGATCGGCAGCCCCAGCATTTT
.	TRBV10-3	TRBJ1-1	.	CAIREGAVNTEAFF	TGTGCCATCAGAGAAGGGGCGGTGAACACTGAAGCTTTCTTT
.	TRBV19	TRBJ2-3	.	CASSDPGRGSTDTQYF	TGTGCCAGTAGTGACCCAGGGCGGGGAAGCACAGATACGCAGTATTTT
.	TRBV10-3	TRBJ2-3	.	CATQHRRGGTDTQYF	TGTGCCACGCAACACAGGAGGGGGGGGACAGATACGCAGTATTTT
few	TRBV12-5	TRBJ2-5	.	CASGSRPLLETQYF	TGTGCTAGTGGCTCCCGGCCTCTTCTGGAGACCCAGTACTTC
.	TRBV6-5	TRBJ2-3	TRBD2	CASSVAGDTDTQYF	TGTGCCAGCAGTGTAGCGGGAGACACAGATACGCAGTATTTT
.	TRBV19	TRBJ2-7	TRBD2	CASSMNDQEVAGRRHSTTREQYF	TGTGCCAGTAGTATGAACGATCAGGAGGTAGCGGGAAGACGGCACTCTACTACTAGGGAGCAGTACTTC
.	TRBV10-3	TRBJ2-7	TRBD1	CAISEAAGTERWSYEQYF	TGTGCCATCAGTGAGGCCGCCGGGACAGAAAGGTGGTCCTACGAGCAGTACTTC
.	TRBV11-3	TRBJ2-1	TRBD2	CASSLGVGTTPSEQFF	TGTGCCAGCAGCTTAGGTGTCGGGACTACTCCTTCTGAGCAGTTCTTC
.	TRBV29-1	TRBJ2-2	.	CSVARGSGGELFF	TGCAGCGTCGCCCGGGGGTCGGGCGGGGAGCTGTTTTTT
.	TRBV6-5	TRBJ1-2	.	CATHTGNYGYTF	TGTGCCACCCACACAGGGAACTATGGCTACACCTTC
.	TRBV5-1	TRBJ1-2	TRBD1	CASSPHRDSWGYTF	TGCGCCAGCAGCCCACACCGGGACAGCTGGGGCTACACCTTC
once	TRBV19	TRBJ2-3	.	CASLEAPDTQYF	TGTGCCAGTTTGGAGGCCCCAGATACGCAGTATTTT
.	TRBV6-1	TRBJ2-7	.	CASSERVNRQLSSYEQYF	TGTGCCAGCAGTGAAAGGGTTAATAGACAGCTCAGCTCCTACGAGCAGTACTTC
.	TRBV15	TRBJ1-2	TRBD1	CATSPRQGAWGYTF	TGTGCCACCAGCCCCAGACAGGGGGCGTGGGGCTACACCTTC
.	TRBV27	TRBJ2-7	.	CASSLSFTGGSGEQYF	TGTGCCAGCAGTTTATCGTTTACTGGCGGTTCAGGCGAGCAGTACTTC
.	TRBV5-6	TRBJ2-3	TRBD1	CASSSRTGMVGTDTQYF	TGTGCCAGCAGCTCGAGGACAGGGATGGTAGGGACAGATACGCAGTATTTT
.	TRBV30	TRBJ2-7	TRBD1	CASDRAYEQYF	TGTGCCTCTGACAGGGCCTACGAGCAGTACTTC
.	TRBV5-5	TRBJ1-1	.	CASSFSQASSSTEAFF	TGTGCCAGCAGCTTTAGCCAGGCCTCTAGTAGCACTGAAGCTTTCTTT
.	TRBV27	TRBJ2-7	.	CASGPDYEQYF	TGTGCCAGCGGACCCGATTACGAGCAGTACTTC
.	TRBV4-1	TRBJ1-5	.	CASSHTIHGTQPQHF	TGCGCCAGCAGCCACACAATACACGGGACTCAGCCCCAGCATTTT
few	TRBV5-1	TRBJ1-5	.	CASALAGDQPQHF	TGCGCCAGCGCCTTGGCGGGGGATCAGCCCCAGCATTTT
.	TRBV28	TRBJ1-2	TRBD1	CASSHHLTGTNYGYTF	TGTGCCAGCAGTCACCACCTGACAGGGACTAACTATGGCTACACCTTC
.	TRBV18	TRBJ2-7	.	CASSPDLGRREQYF	TGTGCCAGCTCACCAGATCTAGGGCGGCGCGAGCAGTACTTC
.	TRBV7-2	TRBJ2-7	TRBD2	CASSLAGTNYEQYF	TGTGCCAGCAGCCTAGCGGGAACCAACTACGAGCAGTACTTC
.	TRBV29-1	TRBJ1-1	TRBD1	CSAGQGARPEAFF	TGCAGCGCCGGACAGGGGGCGAGGCCTGAAGCTTTCTTT
.	TRBV28	TRBJ2-7	.	CAASGSPTAYEQYF	TGTGCCGCCTCGGGGTCGCCAACCGCCTACGAGCAGTACTTC
.	TRBV5-1	TRBJ1-2	.	CASAAGDGPLGYGYTF	TGCGCCAGCGCCGCGGGGGACGGGCCGCTTGGTTATGGCTACACCTTC
.	TRBV5-8	TRBJ1-5	.	CASSLGRQPQHF	TGTGCCAGCAGCTTGGGTCGTCAGCCCCAGCATTTT
.	TRBV13	TRBJ1-1	.	CASSLGPGWNTEAFF	TGTGCCAGCAGCTTAGGTCCGGGGTGGAACACTGAAGCTTTCTTT
few	TRBV6-6	TRBJ1-5	.	CASSSAGLQPQHF	TGTGCCAGCAGCTCGGCGGGTCTTCAGCCCCAGCATTTT
.	TRBV4-1	TRBJ2-7	TRBD2	CASSQYSGPSYEQYF	TGCGCCAGCAGCCAGTATAGCGGGCCCTCCTACGAGCAGTACTTC
.	TRBV6-1	TRBJ2-1	.	CASRDGEPHEQFF	TGTGCCAGCAGGGACGGAGAACCACATGAGCAGTTCTTC
.	TRBV9	TRBJ2-5	TRBD1	CASSMGQGAETQYF	TGTGCCAGCAGCATGGGACAGGGGGCGGAGACCCAGTACTTC
.	TRBV4-1	TRBJ1-2	.	CASSQAPGGYTF	TGCGCCAGCAGCCAAGCTCCGGGGGGCTACACCTTC
.	TRBV6-5	TRBJ2-2	.	CASNTPTGELFF	TGTGCCAGCAACACGCCCACCGGGGAGCTGTTTTTT
.	TRBV16	TRBJ1-1	.	CASSLRGRDTEAFF	TGTGCCAGCAGCCTTAGGGGACGGGACACTGAAGCTTTCTTT
.	TRBV7-9	TRBJ2-3	.	CASSLRDTQYF	TGTGCCAGCAGCTTACGGGATACGCAGTATTTT
.	TRBV27	TRBJ1-5	.	CASIQGTTGGPQHF	TGTGCCAGCATCCAGGGAACTACCGGGGGGCCCCAGCATTTT
once	TRBV28	TRBJ2-7	TRBD1	CASRNGGTGSHEQYF	TGTGCCAGCCGGAACGGGGGGACAGGGTCCCACGAGCAGTACTTC
.	TRBV5-4	TRBJ1-3	.	CASSLAGQAGNTIYF	TGTGCCAGCAGCTTGGCGGGTCAGGCTGGAAACACCATATATTTT
.	TRBV5-1	TRBJ2-3	TRBD2	CASSLVGLPDTQYF	TGCGCCAGCAGCTTGGTGGGACTACCGGATACGCAGTATTTT